This is a list of T cell receptor beta chains from one sample in a study of chemoradiotherapy in HPV16-positive cancers. The protocol was immunoSEQ multiplex PCR, while the TCRdb copy is restricted to in-frame clones and leaves out a portion. This sample has 700 to 1,000 clones, with 80% found just once. Sequenced here: tumor tissue, sampled from a patient who underwent chemoradiotherapy. These receptor sequences come from a human donor with HPV-associated anogenital cancer. Both conserved end residues are part of each CDR3. D genes are given only for firm matches. Expanded clones get a size class; other rows say once, few or many, or leave the size out.

J: TRBJ2-3
D: -
V: TRBV5-1
size: -
CDR3: CASSLGARVDTQYF
DNA: TGCGCCAGCAGCTTGGGGGCTAGGGTAGATACGCAGTATTTT

J: TRBJ2-3
D: -
V: TRBV5-4
size: -
CDR3: CASSYTEIDTQYF
DNA: TGTGCCAGCAGCTATACAGAGATAGATACGCAGTATTTT

J: TRBJ2-7
D: -
V: TRBV28
size: -
CDR3: CASSLGTRRAYEQYF
DNA: TGTGCCAGCAGTTTGGGGACCCGGAGGGCCTACGAGCAGTACTTC

J: TRBJ2-1
D: -
V: TRBV6-6
size: -
CDR3: CASKGVEQFF
DNA: TGTGCCAGCAAAGGGGTTGAGCAGTTCTTC

J: TRBJ1-2
D: -
V: TRBV4-3
size: few
CDR3: CASSQDFGSNYGYTF
DNA: TGCGCCAGCAGCCAAGATTTTGGCAGTAACTATGGCTACACCTTC

J: TRBJ1-2
D: TRBD1
V: TRBV27
size: -
CDR3: CASSFQDRVDGYTF
DNA: TGTGCCAGCAGTTTCCAGGACAGGGTGGATGGCTACACCTTC

J: TRBJ2-7
D: TRBD1
V: TRBV18
size: -
CDR3: CASSTGGPYEQYF
DNA: TGTGCCAGCTCAACAGGGGGCCCCTACGAGCAGTACTTC

J: TRBJ1-2
D: TRBD1
V: TRBV2
size: -
CDR3: CASRKDRDGGYTF
DNA: TGTGCCAGCAGAAAAGACAGGGATGGCGGCTACACCTTC

J: TRBJ2-7
D: -
V: TRBV28
size: few
CDR3: CASSLRGAHYEQYF
DNA: TGTGCCAGCAGTCTTCGGGGGGCCCACTACGAGCAGTACTTC

J: TRBJ1-3
D: -
V: TRBV2
size: -
CDR3: CASTEGGNTIYF
DNA: TGTGCCAGCACCGAGGGAGGAAACACCATATATTTT

J: TRBJ2-3
D: -
V: TRBV9
size: few
CDR3: CASSPGVGDTQYF
DNA: TGTGCCAGCAGCCCAGGGGTTGGAGATACGCAGTATTTT

J: TRBJ2-7
D: -
V: TRBV5-1
size: few
CDR3: CASSLRDTTRQYF
DNA: TGCGCCAGCAGCTTGAGGGACACCACTCGGCAGTACTTC

J: TRBJ2-7
D: -
V: TRBV7-9
size: -
CDR3: CASSLTQGRSYEQYF
DNA: TGTGCCAGCAGCTTAACGCAGGGACGGTCCTACGAGCAGTACTTC

J: TRBJ1-2
D: -
V: TRBV7-6
size: -
CDR3: CASSLGQNYGYTF
DNA: TGTGCCAGCAGCTTAGGACAGAACTATGGCTACACCTTC

J: TRBJ1-1
D: -
V: TRBV5-1
size: -
CDR3: CASKVREDTEAFF
DNA: TGCGCCAGCAAGGTAAGGGAGGACACTGAAGCTTTCTTT

J: TRBJ2-6
D: -
V: TRBV4-1
size: -
CDR3: CASSQDAGSGANVLTF
DNA: TGCGCCAGCAGCCAAGATGCGGGGTCTGGGGCCAACGTCCTGACTTTC

J: TRBJ1-2
D: -
V: TRBV30
size: -
CDR3: CAWSQTKRRGDTF
DNA: TGTGCCTGGAGCCAAACCAAACGTAGGGGGGACACCTTC

J: TRBJ1-2
D: TRBD1
V: TRBV5-1
size: -
CDR3: CASSLDVNRGAYGYTF
DNA: TGCGCCAGCAGCTTGGATGTCAACAGGGGCGCCTATGGCTACACCTTC

J: TRBJ1-1
D: -
V: TRBV2
size: once
CDR3: CASKQGSPEAFF
DNA: TGTGCCAGCAAGCAGGGAAGTCCCGAAGCTTTCTTT

J: TRBJ2-7
D: -
V: TRBV7-2
size: few
CDR3: CASSLGYTYEQYF
DNA: TGTGCCAGCAGCTTAGGATATACCTACGAGCAGTACTTC

J: TRBJ2-5
D: TRBD1
V: TRBV5-6
size: -
CDR3: CASSQTGSQETQYF
DNA: TGTGCCAGCAGCCAGACAGGGTCCCAAGAGACCCAGTACTTC

J: TRBJ2-7
D: TRBD2
V: TRBV6-6
size: -
CDR3: CASGSTSGDSYEQYF
DNA: TGTGCCAGCGGTAGTACCAGCGGGGACTCCTACGAGCAGTACTTC

J: TRBJ2-5
D: TRBD1
V: TRBV4-3
size: -
CDR3: CASRYGTGGETQYF
DNA: TGCGCCAGCCGCTACGGCACAGGGGGAGAGACCCAGTACTTC

J: TRBJ2-7
D: -
V: TRBV18
size: -
CDR3: CASSGPSRDYEQYF
DNA: TGTGCCAGCTCAGGCCCCTCAAGAGACTACGAGCAGTACTTC

J: TRBJ2-2
D: -
V: TRBV6-4
size: -
CDR3: CASSDAPANTGELFF
DNA: TGTGCCAGCAGTGACGCCCCCGCGAACACCGGGGAGCTGTTTTTT

J: TRBJ2-5
D: -
V: TRBV9
size: -
CDR3: CASSPTPWAARETQYF
DNA: TGTGCCAGCAGCCCCACCCCATGGGCAGCTCGAGAGACCCAGTACTTC

J: TRBJ2-1
D: -
V: TRBV28
size: -
CDR3: CASSLTGGYDEQFF
DNA: TGTGCCAGCAGTTTAACGGGGGGCTACGATGAGCAGTTCTTC

J: TRBJ2-5
D: -
V: TRBV5-1
size: -
CDR3: CASSFVSPAGETQYF
DNA: TGCGCCAGCAGCTTTGTCTCGCCCGCAGGAGAGACCCAGTACTTC

J: TRBJ2-5
D: -
V: TRBV6-6
size: -
CDR3: CASSRGGRETQYF
DNA: TGTGCCAGCAGCCGCGGAGGCCGAGAGACCCAGTACTTC

J: TRBJ2-2
D: -
V: TRBV10-2
size: -
CDR3: CARDRTEHRGAVF
DNA: TGCGCCAGGGACAGAACGGAACACCGGGGAGCTGTTTTT